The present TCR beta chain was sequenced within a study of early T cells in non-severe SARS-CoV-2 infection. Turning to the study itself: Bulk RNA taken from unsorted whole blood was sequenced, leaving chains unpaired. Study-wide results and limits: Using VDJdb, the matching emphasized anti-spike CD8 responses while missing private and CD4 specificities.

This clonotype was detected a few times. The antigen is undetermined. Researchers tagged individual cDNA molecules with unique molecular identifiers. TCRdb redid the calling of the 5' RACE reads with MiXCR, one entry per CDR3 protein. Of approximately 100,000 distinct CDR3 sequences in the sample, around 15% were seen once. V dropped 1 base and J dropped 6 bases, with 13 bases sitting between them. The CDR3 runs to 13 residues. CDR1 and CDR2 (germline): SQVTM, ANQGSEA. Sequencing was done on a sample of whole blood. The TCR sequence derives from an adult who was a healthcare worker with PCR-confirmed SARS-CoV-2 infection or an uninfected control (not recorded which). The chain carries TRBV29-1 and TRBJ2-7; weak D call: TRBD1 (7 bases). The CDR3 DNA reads TGCAGCGTTGAAGGCCAGGGGGGCGCCGAGCAGTACTTC. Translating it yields CSVEGQGGAEQYF.